This TCR beta chain was sequenced for a study of human T cells and chemical hapten exposure. With 0 bases removed from V and 11 bases from J, the gap between germline ends came to 14 bases. The germline gives CDR1 SGHNT, CDR2 YYREEE (reference sequence). The CDR3 extends over 13 amino acids. This clonotype has at least ten counts. Sample time point: patch test 2, 6 weeks after DPC sensitization. Treatment given: therapeutic diphenylcyclopropenone sensitization with weekly scalp DPC. For the library, individual cDNA molecules each received unique molecular identifiers. MiXCR, applied by TCRdb to the RACE reads, yields one record per CDR3 protein. Of about 110,000 distinct CDR3 sequences listed, roughly 10% were seen once; the top ten hold around 3%.

The receptor was isolated from a woman in her thirties or forties with alopecia areata. Some clones in this sample may be carry-over from other donors' samples. V gene TRBV5-4 combines with J gene TRBJ1-1; D is unresolved. Material: whole blood, obtained in connection with sensitization to the hapten diphenylcyclopropenone (DPC). The CDR3, as DNA: TGTGCCAGCAGCTTGGAGTCCCACCTTGGGGCTTTCTTT. Amino acid sequence: CASSLESHLGAFF.